The present T cell receptor beta chain was sequenced within a study of blood T cell repertoires in COVID-19. Turning to the study itself: T cells, B-cell-depleted T cells, or PBMCs supplied cDNA or gDNA.

This clone has just a few counts. V was clipped by 5 bases and J by 7 bases, with 9 bases between them. CDR3 length equals 11 residues. The V gene's germline CDR1 is SGHRS and CDR2 YFSETQ. As handled by the study authors: Reference gene primer amplification gave estimated nucleated cell counts. Sequencing used immunoSEQ multiplex PCR; TCRdb keeps in-frame clones, though not all of them. V and J calls and clone size are given by that table; D and trimming were obtained from the DNA. The sample carries fewer than 300,000 clones, approximately 91% recorded once. This clonotype was obtained from a woman aged 40 to 50 with acute COVID-19. The sample was PBMCs or T cells enriched from blood (not recorded which). V usage is TRBV5-1 and J usage is TRBJ2-5; tentatively, D is TRBD2 (6 bases). In DNA, the CDR3 is TGCGCCAGCAGTATGGGGGGGACCCAGTACTTC. Protein sequence: CASSMGGTQYF.